These T cell receptor beta chains were read from a single sample in a study of shared clonotypes between healthy human individuals. Data came from immunoSEQ multiplex PCR; TCRdb stores just in-frame clones and leaves some out. The sample yields approximately 2.1 million clones, just over 90% seen once. Sequencing was performed on naive CD4+ T cells from PBMCs. Every receptor here comes from a man younger than 35 in good health. Some clones in this sample may be carry-over from other donors' samples. The CDR3 runs from the conserved cysteine through the conserved F or W. The D gene is left open where the match is weak. Clone sizes are given selectively: once, few, many, or a class where the clone is expanded.

V gene: TRBV5-1; D gene: TRBD1; clone size: NA; J gene: TRBJ2-5; CDR3 DNA: TGCGCCAGCAGCTTGGGTACAGGGGCCCGACAAGAGACCCAGTACTTC; CDR3 protein: CASSLGTGARQETQYF
V gene: TRBV5-1; D gene: TRBD1; clone size: NA; J gene: TRBJ2-7; CDR3 DNA: TGCGCCAGCAGCTGGGGGACAGTGCTGGAGCAGTACTTC; CDR3 protein: CASSWGTVLEQYF
V gene: TRBV28; D gene: TRBD1; clone size: NA; J gene: TRBJ1-2; CDR3 DNA: TGTGCCAGCAGTTTATTGGGACAGGGGAGATCGGGTGGCTACACCTTC; CDR3 protein: CASSLLGQGRSGGYTF
V gene: TRBV4-3; D gene: NA; clone size: NA; J gene: TRBJ1-1; CDR3 DNA: TGCGCCAGCAGCCAAGATCATGACACTGAAGCTTTCTTT; CDR3 protein: CASSQDHDTEAFF
V gene: TRBV19; D gene: TRBD1; clone size: NA; J gene: TRBJ2-7; CDR3 DNA: TGTGCCAGTAGTTGGACAGGACCGACTCCCTACGAGCAGTACTTC; CDR3 protein: CASSWTGPTPYEQYF
V gene: TRBV7-2; D gene: TRBD2; clone size: NA; J gene: TRBJ2-3; CDR3 DNA: TGTGCCAGCAGCCGAAGAAAAAGAGCGGGAGGTTCAGATACGCAGTATTTT; CDR3 protein: CASSRRKRAGGSDTQYF
V gene: TRBV9; D gene: TRBD1; clone size: NA; J gene: TRBJ2-1; CDR3 DNA: TGTGCCAGCAGCGTAGGGGGACAGAACCCCCTACAGCAGTTCTTC; CDR3 protein: CASSVGGQNPLQQFF
V gene: TRBV28; D gene: NA; clone size: NA; J gene: TRBJ2-7; CDR3 DNA: TGTGCCAGCAGTTTTTTGGGCGAGCAGTACTTC; CDR3 protein: CASSFLGEQYF
V gene: TRBV29-1; D gene: NA; clone size: NA; J gene: TRBJ1-1; CDR3 DNA: TGCAGCTCCACCCCCCATAGTGGAACTGAAGCTTTCTTT; CDR3 protein: CSSTPHSGTEAFF
V gene: TRBV5-1; D gene: NA; clone size: once; J gene: TRBJ1-1; CDR3 DNA: TGCGCCAGCAGCTTCCTTCCGAACACTGAAGCTTTCTTT; CDR3 protein: CASSFLPNTEAFF
V gene: TRBV29-1; D gene: TRBD1; clone size: NA; J gene: TRBJ1-3; CDR3 DNA: TGCAGCGCCGCGCTGACAGGGGTGTCTCCTGGAAACACCATATATTTT; CDR3 protein: CSAALTGVSPGNTIYF
V gene: TRBV5-1; D gene: TRBD1; clone size: NA; J gene: TRBJ2-1; CDR3 DNA: TGCGCCAGCAGCTCCGGGACAGGGACTTACAATGAGCAGTTCTTC; CDR3 protein: CASSSGTGTYNEQFF
V gene: TRBV27; D gene: TRBD1; clone size: NA; J gene: TRBJ1-2; CDR3 DNA: TGTGCCAGCAGTTTAGGGGGACAGGGTTTTGGCTACACCTTC; CDR3 protein: CASSLGGQGFGYTF